This TCR beta chain is from a study of Ad26.COV2.S vaccination and SARS-CoV-2 variants. Study as a whole: A COV1001 Ad26.COV2.S trial-arm participant provided the sample.

Germline V gene lookup returns CDR1 ENHRY and CDR2 SYGVKD. The CDR3 totals 12 residues. As concerns this clone: Its antigen is undetermined. An end of the junction differs from the germline gene, which may be a read error.

The study, taken as a whole, reports: Vaccine recipients posted higher spike-specific TCR breadth than their placebo counterparts.

Clones were read by immunoSEQ multiplex PCR, and TCRdb kept only the in-frame ones, dropping some. The sample lists about 440,000 clones; around 90% were seen once. Specified treatment: some 20 received Ad26.COV2.S at low or high dose, single or two shots; about 5 received placebo; per-sample allocation not given. Day 63 after the first injection of vaccine or placebo was the sampling time. This chain uses TRBV10-3 with TRBJ1-1, with a weak D call TRBD1 (5 bases). Sample: peripheral blood, taken in a trial of Ad26.COV2.S vaccine versus placebo. This receptor was identified in a person aged 18-65 years who received the Ad26.COV2.S COVID-19 vaccine or a placebo. CDR3: CAVRAENTEAFF. As DNA, the CDR3 is TGTGCCGTCAGGGCGGAGAACACTGAAGCTTTCTTT.